A single sample is the source of the 9 T cell receptor beta chains below, sequenced in a study of brain T cells in children with intractable seizures. Method: immunoSEQ multiplex PCR; TCRdb's copy keeps in-frame clones and lacks some. Of roughly 80,000 clones in the sample, roughly 91% were seen once. Specimen: peripheral blood, collected at surgery. The receptors originated from a boy under two years old with tuberous sclerosis and intractable seizures.

This chain links TRBV7-9 with TRBJ2-5, with 7 bases fitting TRBD1. CDR1 and CDR2 (germline): SEHNR, FQNEAQ (reference sequence). Trimming cost V 6 bases and J 6 bases; bases outside gene matches: 7. The CDR3 contains 13 residues. The DNA of the CDR3 is TGTGCCAGCAGACAAAGACAGGGAAAGACCCAGTACTTC. This sequence encodes CASRQRQGKTQYF.

As to this clone: The same CDR3 is also encoded by other DNA sequences in this sample. V and J are TRBV5-4 and TRBJ2-2; the match to TRBD1 covers 7 bases. The CDR3 extends over 13 amino acids. Germline loops: CDR1 SGHNT, CDR2 YYREEE (reference sequence). V trimming: 4 bases; J trimming: 11 bases; junction bases outside the gene matches: 8. CDR3 DNA sequence: TGTGCCAGCAGCGCGGGCGACAGGGTAGAGCTGTTTTTT. It yields the protein CASSAGDRVELFF.

This CDR3 is CASSFLPTSSYNEQFF. Here the CDR3 DNA reads TGTGCCAGCAGCTTTCTACCCACCAGCTCCTACAATGAGCAGTTCTTC. This sequence joins TRBV7-3 and TRBJ2-1; no clear D gene. The CDR3 is made up of 16 amino acids. Germline values: CDR1 SGHTA, CDR2 FQGTGA. V was cut by 3 bases and J by 0 bases, with 12 bases left in between.

The chain recombines TRBV2 with TRBJ2-7, with 9 bases matching TRBD2. The CDR3 is 15 amino acids. Germline CDR1 reads SNHLY; CDR2 reads FYNNEI. V trimming: 7 bases; J trimming: 1 base; junction bases outside the gene matches: 8. The CDR3 here is CASKRRLAGSYEQYF. In DNA form, the CDR3 reads TGTGCCAGCAAGAGACGGCTAGCGGGATCCTACGAGCAGTACTTC.

The chain uses TRBV7-6 and TRBJ2-5; 14 positions match TRBD2. With V trimmed by 0 bases and J by 3 bases, 6 bases remained unmatched. The CDR3 has 18 residues. The germline gives CDR1 SGHVS, CDR2 FNYEAQ. The CDR3 nucleotides read TGTGCCAGCAGCTTAGCCCCCTTGACTAGCGGGGGGGAAGAGACCCAGTACTTC. This translates into CASSLAPLTSGGEETQYF.

The chain joins TRBV6-6 to TRBJ1-2; possibly TRBD1 for D (6 bases). The CDR3 runs 11 residues. Germline assignment: CDR1 MNHNY and CDR2 SVGAGI (reference sequence). This CDR3 is CAYRETYGYTF. The DNA of the CDR3 is TGTGCTTACAGGGAAACCTATGGCTACACCTTC.

The rearrangement joins TRBV5-1 to TRBJ2-1; 10 bases map to TRBD1. V trimming: 4 bases; J trimming: 4 bases; junction bases outside the gene matches: 2. Germline V gene lookup returns CDR1 SGHRS and CDR2 YFSETQ. CDR3 length equals 14 residues. In DNA, the CDR3 is TGCGCCAGCAGCGGGACAGGGGTGTACAATGAGCAGTTCTTC. Translation gives CASSGTGVYNEQFF.

This rearrangement joins TRBV7-9 to TRBJ1-2, with a possible D match to TRBD1 (5 bases). Germline V CDR1 and CDR2: SEHNR, FQNEAQ (reference sequence). V was clipped by 3 bases and J by 5 bases, with 13 bases between them. This CDR3 contains 14 residues. The CDR3: CASSLGRGAYGYTF. The DNA of the CDR3 is TGTGCCAGCAGCTTGGGGCGAGGGGCTTATGGCTACACCTTC. The variable domain in full, completed from reference TRBV7-9 and TRBJ1-2, reads DTGVSQNPRHKITKRGQNVTFRCDPISEHNRLYWYRQTLGQGPEFLTYFQNEAQLEKSRLLSDRFSAERPKGSFSTLEIQRTEQGDSAMYLCASSLGRGAYGYTFGSGTRLTVV.

The chain recombines TRBV21-1 with TRBJ1-5. TRBV21-1 is classified as a pseudogene. The CDR3 extends over 16 amino acids. The CDR3 DNA follows: TGTGCCAGCAGCACCCCGTCGAAAAGAGGCAATCAGCCCCAGCATTTT. Translated, it gives CASSTPSKRGNQPQHF.